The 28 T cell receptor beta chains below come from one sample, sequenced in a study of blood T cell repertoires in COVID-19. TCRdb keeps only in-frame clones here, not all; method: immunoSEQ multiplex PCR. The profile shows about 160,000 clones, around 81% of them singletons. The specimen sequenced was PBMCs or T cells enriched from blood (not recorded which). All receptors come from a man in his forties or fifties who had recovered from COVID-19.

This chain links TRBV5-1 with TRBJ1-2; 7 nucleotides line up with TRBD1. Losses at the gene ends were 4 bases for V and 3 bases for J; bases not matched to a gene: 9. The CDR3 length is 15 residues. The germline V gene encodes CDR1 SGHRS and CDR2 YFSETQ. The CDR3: CASSPDGTAYYGYTF. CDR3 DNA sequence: TGCGCCAGCAGCCCGGATGGGACAGCTTACTATGGCTACACCTTC.

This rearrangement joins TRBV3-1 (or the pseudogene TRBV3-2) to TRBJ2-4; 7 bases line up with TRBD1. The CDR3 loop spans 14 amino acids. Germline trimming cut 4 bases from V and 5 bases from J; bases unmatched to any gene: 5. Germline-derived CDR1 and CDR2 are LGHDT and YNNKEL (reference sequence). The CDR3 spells CASSRRDSQNIQYF. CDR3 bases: TGTGCCAGCAGCCGCCGGGACAGCCAAAACATTCAGTACTTC.

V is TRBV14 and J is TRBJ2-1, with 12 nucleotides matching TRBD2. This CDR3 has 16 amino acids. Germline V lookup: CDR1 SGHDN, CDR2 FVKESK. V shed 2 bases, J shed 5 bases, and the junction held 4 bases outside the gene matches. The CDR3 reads CASSQLAGGRHNEQFF. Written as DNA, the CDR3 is TGTGCCAGCAGCCAACTAGCGGGGGGGAGGCACAATGAGCAGTTCTTC.

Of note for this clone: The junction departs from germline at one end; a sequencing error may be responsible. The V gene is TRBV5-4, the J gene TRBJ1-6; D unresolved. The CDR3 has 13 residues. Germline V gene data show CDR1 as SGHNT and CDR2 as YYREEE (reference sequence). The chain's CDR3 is CASSLNSGRRALF. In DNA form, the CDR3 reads TGTGCCAGCAGCTTGAATTCCGGTCGGAGGGCGCTCTTT.

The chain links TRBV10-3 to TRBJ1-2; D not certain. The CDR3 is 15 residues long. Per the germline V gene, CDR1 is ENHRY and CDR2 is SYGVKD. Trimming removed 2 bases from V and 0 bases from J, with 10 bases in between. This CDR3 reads CAISELQATNYGYTF. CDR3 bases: TGTGCCATCAGTGAGCTCCAGGCAACTAACTATGGCTACACCTTC.

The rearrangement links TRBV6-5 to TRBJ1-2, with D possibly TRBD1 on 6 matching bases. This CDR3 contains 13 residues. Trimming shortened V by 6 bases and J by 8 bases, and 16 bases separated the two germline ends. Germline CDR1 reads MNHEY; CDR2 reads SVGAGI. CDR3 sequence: CASRTGTALGYTF. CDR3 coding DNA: TGTGCCAGCAGAACAGGGACCGCGCTCGGCTACACCTTC.

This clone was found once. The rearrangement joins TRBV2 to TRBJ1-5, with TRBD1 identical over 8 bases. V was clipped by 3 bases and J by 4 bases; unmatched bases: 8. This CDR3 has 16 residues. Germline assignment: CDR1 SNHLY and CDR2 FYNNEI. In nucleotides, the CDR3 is TGTGCCAGCAGTGATGGGCAGGGGGCCCGAAATCAGCCCCAGCATTTT. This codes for CASSDGQGARNQPQHF.

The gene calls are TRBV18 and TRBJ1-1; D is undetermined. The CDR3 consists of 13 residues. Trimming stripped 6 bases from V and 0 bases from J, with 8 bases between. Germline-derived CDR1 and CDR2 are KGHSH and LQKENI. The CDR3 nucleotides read TGTGCCAGCTCTTCGGGGTTGAACACTGAAGCTTTCTTT. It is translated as CASSSGLNTEAFF.

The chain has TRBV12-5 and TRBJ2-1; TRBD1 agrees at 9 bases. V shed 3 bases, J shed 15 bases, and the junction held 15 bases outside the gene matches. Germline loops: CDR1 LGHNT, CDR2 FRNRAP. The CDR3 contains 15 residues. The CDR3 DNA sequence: TGTGCTAGTGGTTTCGGGACTACCGGGACAGGGATGTTGTTCTTC. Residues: CASGFGTTGTGMLFF. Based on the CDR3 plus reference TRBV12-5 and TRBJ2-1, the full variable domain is DARVTQTPRHKVTEMGQEVTMRCQPILGHNTVFWYRQTMMQGLELLAYFRNRAPLDDSGMPKDRFSAEMPDATLATLKIQPSEPRDSAVYFCASGFGTTGTGMLFFGPGTRLTVL.

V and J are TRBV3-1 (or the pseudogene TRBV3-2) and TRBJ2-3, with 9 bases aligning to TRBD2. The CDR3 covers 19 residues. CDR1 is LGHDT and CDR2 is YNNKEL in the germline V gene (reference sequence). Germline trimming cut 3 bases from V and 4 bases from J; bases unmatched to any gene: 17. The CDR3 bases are TGTGCCAGCAGCCAGGTAGGAGTAGCGGGGGACCCCCTGCCAGATACGCAGTATTTT. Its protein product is CASSQVGVAGDPLPDTQYF.

The CDR3 DNA follows: TGTGCCAGCAGCGTCGGAGAAATAGCCTACGAGCAGTACTTC. It is translated as CASSVGEIAYEQYF. The rearrangement links TRBV5-4 to TRBJ2-7; no clear D. Germline V gives CDR1 SGHNT, CDR2 YYREEE (reference sequence). This CDR3 region has 14 residues. Trimming cost V 4 bases and J 2 bases, with 13 bases left between them.

This CDR3 is CASSEMGQGAGYGYTF. For the CDR3, the DNA is TGTGCCAGCAGTGAAATGGGACAGGGGGCTGGCTATGGCTACACCTTC. J is TRBJ1-2 and V is TRBV6-1, with 12 positions matching TRBD1. Looked up from germline, CDR1 is MNHNS and CDR2 is SASEGT. The CDR3 extends over 16 amino acids. With 2 bases clipped from V and 4 bases from J, the junction kept 5 bases outside the gene matches.

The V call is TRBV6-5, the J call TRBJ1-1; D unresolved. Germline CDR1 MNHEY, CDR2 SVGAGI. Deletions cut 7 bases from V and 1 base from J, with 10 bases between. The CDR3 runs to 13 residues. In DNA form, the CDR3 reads TGTGCCAGCACCCTACTAGAGAACACTGAAGCTTTCTTT. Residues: CASTLLENTEAFF.

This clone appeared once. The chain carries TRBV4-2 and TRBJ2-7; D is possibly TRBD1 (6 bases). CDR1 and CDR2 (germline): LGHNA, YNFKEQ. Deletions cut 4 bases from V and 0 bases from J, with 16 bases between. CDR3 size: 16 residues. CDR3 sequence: CASSPLRGGSSYEQYV. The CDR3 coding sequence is TGTGCCAGCAGCCCCCTTAGAGGGGGTAGCTCCTACGAGCAGTACGTC.

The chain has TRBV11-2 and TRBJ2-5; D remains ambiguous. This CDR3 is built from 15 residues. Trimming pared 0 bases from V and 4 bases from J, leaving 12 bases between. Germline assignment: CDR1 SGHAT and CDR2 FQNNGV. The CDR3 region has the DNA TGTGCCAGCAGCTTAGATTCGGGTTTGATAGAGACCCAGTACTTC. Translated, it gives CASSLDSGLIETQYF. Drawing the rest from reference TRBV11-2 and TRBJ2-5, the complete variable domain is EAGVAQSPRYKIIEKRQSVAFWCNPISGHATLYWYQQILGQGPKLLIQFQNNGVVDDSQLPKDRFSAERLKGVDSTLKIQPAKLEDSAVYLCASSLDSGLIETQYFGPGTRLLVL.

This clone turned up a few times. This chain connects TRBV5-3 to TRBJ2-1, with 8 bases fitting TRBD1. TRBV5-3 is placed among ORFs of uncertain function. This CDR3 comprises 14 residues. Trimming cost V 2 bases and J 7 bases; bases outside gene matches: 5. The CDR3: CARSLGDRRNEQFF. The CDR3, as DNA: TGTGCCAGAAGCTTAGGGGACAGGCGGAATGAGCAGTTCTTC.

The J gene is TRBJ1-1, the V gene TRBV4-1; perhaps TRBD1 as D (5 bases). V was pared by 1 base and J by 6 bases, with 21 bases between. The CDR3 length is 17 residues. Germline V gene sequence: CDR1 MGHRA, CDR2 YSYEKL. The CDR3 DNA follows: TGCGCCAGCAGCCAAGCCCCCGCCCCGGGGGGTGTCGCTGAAGCTTTCTTT. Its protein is CASSQAPAPGGVAEAFF.

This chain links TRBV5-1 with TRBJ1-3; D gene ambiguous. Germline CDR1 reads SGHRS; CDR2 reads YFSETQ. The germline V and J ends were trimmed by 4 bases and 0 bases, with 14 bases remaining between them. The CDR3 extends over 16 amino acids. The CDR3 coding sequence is TGCGCCAGCAGCCAACTTGGGCGGGACTCTGGAAACACCATATATTTT. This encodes CASSQLGRDSGNTIYF.

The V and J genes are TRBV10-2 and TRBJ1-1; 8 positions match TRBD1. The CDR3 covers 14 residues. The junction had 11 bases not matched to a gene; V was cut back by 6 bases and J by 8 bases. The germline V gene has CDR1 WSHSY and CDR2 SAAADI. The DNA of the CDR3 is TGCGCCAGCAGCCAAACAGGGGGGCCTAGGGAAGCTTTCTTT. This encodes CASSQTGGPREAFF.

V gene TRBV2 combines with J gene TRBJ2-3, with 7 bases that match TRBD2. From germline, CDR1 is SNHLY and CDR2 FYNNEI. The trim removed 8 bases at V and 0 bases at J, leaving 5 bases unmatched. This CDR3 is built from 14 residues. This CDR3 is CASAGTTSTDTQYF. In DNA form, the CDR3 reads TGTGCCAGCGCCGGGACTACTAGCACAGATACGCAGTATTTT.

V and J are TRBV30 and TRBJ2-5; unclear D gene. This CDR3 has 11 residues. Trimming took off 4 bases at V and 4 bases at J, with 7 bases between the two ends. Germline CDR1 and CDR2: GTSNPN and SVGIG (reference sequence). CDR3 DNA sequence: TGTGCCTGGACAGGTACAGAGACCCAGTACTTC. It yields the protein CAWTGTETQYF. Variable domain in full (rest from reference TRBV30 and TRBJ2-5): SQTIHQWPATLVQPVGSPLSLECTVEGTSNPNLYWYRQAAGRGLQLLFYSVGIGQISSEVPQNLSASRPQDRQFILSSKKLLLSDSGFYLCAWTGTETQYFGPGTRLLVL.

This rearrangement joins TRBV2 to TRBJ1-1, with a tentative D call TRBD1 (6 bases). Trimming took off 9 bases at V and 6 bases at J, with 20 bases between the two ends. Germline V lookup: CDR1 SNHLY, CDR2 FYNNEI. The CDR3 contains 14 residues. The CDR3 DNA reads TGTGCCAGTCGACTCCTGCGAACAGGGTCTGAAGCTTTCTTT. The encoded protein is CASRLLRTGSEAFF.

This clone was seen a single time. The CDR3 DNA is TGCGCCAGCAGCTTACAGGGCTATGAGCAGTTCTTC. Residues: CASSLQGYEQFF. The gene calls are TRBV5-1 and TRBJ2-1, with D perhaps TRBD1 (6 bases). There are 12 residues in the CDR3. Germline CDR1 SGHRS, CDR2 YFSETQ. V was clipped by 2 bases and J by 8 bases, with 8 bases between them.

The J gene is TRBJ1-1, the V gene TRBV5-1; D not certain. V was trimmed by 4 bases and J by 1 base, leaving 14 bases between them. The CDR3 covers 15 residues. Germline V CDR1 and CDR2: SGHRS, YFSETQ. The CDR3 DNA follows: TGCGCCAGCAGCCACAACAGTCTGGGGAACACTGAAGCTTTCTTT. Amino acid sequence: CASSHNSLGNTEAFF.

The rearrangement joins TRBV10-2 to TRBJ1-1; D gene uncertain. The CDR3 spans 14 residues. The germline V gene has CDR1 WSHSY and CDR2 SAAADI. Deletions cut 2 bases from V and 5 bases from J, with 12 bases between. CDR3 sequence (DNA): TGCGCCAGCAGTGAGACCGGGTCGGGGACTGAAGCTTTCTTT. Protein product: CASSETGSGTEAFF.

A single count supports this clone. The CDR3 DNA sequence: TGTGCCACCAGTGATTCCGGGACAGGGGGCACAGATACGCAGTATTTT. Amino acid sequence: CATSDSGTGGTDTQYF. V and J are TRBV24-1 and TRBJ2-3, with 10 nucleotides matching TRBD1. The CDR3 has 16 residues. After removal of 2 bases from V and 1 base from J, the junction contained 2 bases not matched to a gene. Germline V gene lookup returns CDR1 KGHDR and CDR2 SFDVKD.

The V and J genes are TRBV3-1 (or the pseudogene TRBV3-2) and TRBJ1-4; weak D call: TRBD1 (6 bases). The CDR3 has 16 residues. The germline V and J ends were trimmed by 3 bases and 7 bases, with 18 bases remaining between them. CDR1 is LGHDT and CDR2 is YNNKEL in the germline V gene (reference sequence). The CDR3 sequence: CASSHLRRTAGEKLFF. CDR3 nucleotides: TGTGCCAGCAGCCATTTGCGTAGGACAGCTGGTGAAAAACTGTTTTTT.

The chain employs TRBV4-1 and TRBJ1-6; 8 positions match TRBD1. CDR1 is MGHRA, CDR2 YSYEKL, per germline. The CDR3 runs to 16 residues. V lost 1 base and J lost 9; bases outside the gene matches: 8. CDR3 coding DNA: TGCGCCAGCAGCCAAGGGAACAGGGGGGCAGGTTCACCCCTCCACTTT. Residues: CASSQGNRGAGSPLHF.